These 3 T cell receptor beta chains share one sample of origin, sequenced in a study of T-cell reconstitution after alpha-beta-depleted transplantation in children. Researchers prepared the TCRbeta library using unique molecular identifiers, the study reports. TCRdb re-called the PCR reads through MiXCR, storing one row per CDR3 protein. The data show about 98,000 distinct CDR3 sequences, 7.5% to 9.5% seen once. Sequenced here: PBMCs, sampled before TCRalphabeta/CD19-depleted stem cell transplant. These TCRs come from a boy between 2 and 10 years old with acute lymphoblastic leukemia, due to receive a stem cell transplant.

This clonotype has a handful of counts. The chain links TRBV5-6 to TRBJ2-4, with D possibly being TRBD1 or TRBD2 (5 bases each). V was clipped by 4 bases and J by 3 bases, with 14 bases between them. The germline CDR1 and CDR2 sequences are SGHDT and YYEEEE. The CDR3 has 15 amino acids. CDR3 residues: CASSGLGVDKNIQYF. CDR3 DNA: TGTGCCAGCAGCGGACTGGGGGTAGACAAAAACATTCAGTACTTC.

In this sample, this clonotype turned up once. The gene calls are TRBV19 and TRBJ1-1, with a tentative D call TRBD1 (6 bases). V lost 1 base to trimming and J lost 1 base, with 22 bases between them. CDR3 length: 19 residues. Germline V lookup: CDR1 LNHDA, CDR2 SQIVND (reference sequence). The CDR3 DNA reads TGTGCCAGTAGTATAGCTTTCAGACGGACCTTAGGGGGGAACACTGAAGCTTTCTTT. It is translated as CASSIAFRRTLGGNTEAFF.

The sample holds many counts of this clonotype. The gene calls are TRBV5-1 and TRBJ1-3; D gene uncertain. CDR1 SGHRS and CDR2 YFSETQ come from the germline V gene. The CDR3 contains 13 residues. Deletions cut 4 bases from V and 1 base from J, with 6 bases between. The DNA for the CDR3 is TGCGCCAGCAGCCAAGTGTCTGGAAACACCATATATTTT. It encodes CASSQVSGNTIYF. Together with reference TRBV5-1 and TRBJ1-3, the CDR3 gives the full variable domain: KAGVTQTPRYLIKTRGQQVTLSCSPISGHRSVSWYQQTPGQGLQFLFEYFSETQRNKGNFPGRFSGRQFSNSRSEMNVSTLELGDSALYLCASSQVSGNTIYFGEGSWLTVV.